The entry that follows covers one T cell receptor beta chain sequence. Its target is not known. V was clipped by 5 bases and J by 4 bases; unmatched bases: 8. This CDR3 spans 17 amino acids. The germline V gene encodes CDR1 MDHEN and CDR2 SYDVKM. The data were taken from a study of cytomegalovirus exposure and HLA in healthy donors. Study-level results: As a later analysis revealed, most CMV-associated TCR beta chains appeared HLA-restricted. The Asian-associated ancestry cluster reportedly had fewer N-insertions than the approximately 700-donor mean in a later analysis. Productive rates of about 87% or about 30% were seen for most TCR beta V segments in an earlier analysis. A later analysis, which compared TCR beta chains of equal frequency, found the HLA-associated ones more clonally expanded.

Amplification used 60 Vbeta primers and 13 Jbeta primers. The method was immunoSEQ multiplex PCR; TCRdb's version includes in-frame clones alone and lacks a portion of them. The table has about 130,000 clones, around 76% seen once; the top ten hold around 7.2%. Source material: PBMCs. This clonotype was sampled from a male donor in good health and CMV-seronegative. The rearrangement uses TRBV28 and TRBJ1-4, with 12 bases identical to TRBD1. CDR3 coding DNA: TGTGCCAGCAGTGTCCGGGACAGGGGGCGTTTTAATGAAAAACTGTTTTTT. Translating gives CASSVRDRGRFNEKLFF.